What follows are 21 T cell receptor beta chains derived from one specimen sequenced in a study of T cells in Graves' hyperthyroidism and ophthalmopathy. Researchers took RNA transcripts and amplified the TCR beta CDR3 regions from them. HTBI primers were the set used in a first-round RT-PCR of the TCR CDR3. From the multiplex PCR reads, TCRdb called clonotypes with MiXCR, one entry per CDR3 protein. The table has about 610,000 distinct CDR3 sequences, roughly a sixth seen once. The sample was blood. Receptor source: a middle-aged woman with Graves' ophthalmopathy.

Comment on this clonotype: A clone one base away is much larger, so this may be a read error. V gene TRBV2 combines with J gene TRBJ2-4; 8 nucleotides line up with TRBD1. There are 15 residues in the CDR3. Germline-derived CDR1 and CDR2 are SNHLY and FYNNEI. The ends lost 10 bases at V and 8 bases at J; junction bases unmatched: 16. CDR3 region: CATRRGRGSGDIQYF. In nucleotides, the CDR3 is TGTGCCACGCGCAGGGGGCGCGGGTCCGGAGACATTCAGTACTTC.

V is TRBV4-1 and J is TRBJ1-1, with D possibly being TRBD1 (6 bases). Looked up from germline, CDR1 is MGHRA and CDR2 is YSYEKL. Deletions cut 0 bases from V and 1 base from J, with 9 bases between. CDR3 length equals 15 residues. In DNA, the CDR3 is TGCGCCAGCAGCCAAGAGAGGGGGTCGAACACTGAAGCTTTCTTT. Encoded protein: CASSQERGSNTEAFF.

This chain links TRBV13 with TRBJ2-3; 11 nucleotides line up with TRBD1. V shed 4 bases and J 2 bases; nucleotides not matched to a gene: 17. The CDR3 loop spans 20 amino acids. From germline, CDR1 is PRHDT and CDR2 FYEKMQ (reference sequence). The CDR3 DNA is TGTGCCAGCAGCTCCCGGACAGGGGGCCCTTCCCCGCTATACACAGATACGCAGTATTTT. Protein product: CASSSRTGGPSPLYTDTQYF.

This clonotype was detected only a few times. This chain links TRBV12-3 or TRBV12-4 with TRBJ2-7, with a tentative D call TRBD1 (5 bases). This CDR3 has 11 amino acids. As DNA, the CDR3 is TGTGCTATTAGCTCAGGGCGTGAGCAGTACTTC. It encodes CAISSGREQYF.

This clonotype has just a few counts. The CDR3 is CASSLYGPPYGYTF. The CDR3 DNA sequence: TGTGCCAGCAGTTTATACGGCCCGCCCTATGGCTACACCTTC. V usage is TRBV28 and J usage is TRBJ1-2; D remains unclear. CDR1 is MDHEN and CDR2 is SYDVKM in the germline V gene. V lost 1 base to trimming and J lost 4 bases, with 10 bases between them. This CDR3 contains 14 residues.

This clonotype was observed many times. This chain uses TRBV5-1 with TRBJ1-2, with D unresolved. Germline CDR1 reads SGHRS; CDR2 reads YFSETQ. The V gene lost 3 bases and the J gene lost 1 base, with 7 bases spanning the gap. The CDR3 covers 13 residues. As DNA, the CDR3 is TGCGCCAGCAGCTCCGCGTATAACTATGGCTACACCTTC. Translated: CASSSAYNYGYTF.

The rearrangement joins TRBV6-1 to TRBJ2-2; 10 bases are shared with TRBD2. Germline V CDR1 and CDR2: MNHNS, SASEGT. This CDR3 comprises 15 residues. V gave up 6 bases and J gave up 5 bases; unmatched junction bases: 6. CDR3 bases: TGTGCCAGCAGGGTCCTAGCGGGAGAAACCGGGGAGCTGTTTTTT. It yields the protein CASRVLAGETGELFF.

Remarks on this clonotype: At one boundary the junction diverges from the germline segment, which might be a read error. V and J are TRBV7-7 and TRBJ2-5, with D tentatively TRBD1 or TRBD2 (5 bases each). Germline values: CDR1 SSHAT, CDR2 FNYEAQ (reference sequence). This CDR3 has 13 residues. CDR3 sequence (DNA): TGTGCTAGCAGCTTGGGACCGTTAGAGACCCAGTACTTC. Its protein product is CASSLGPLETQYF. Full variable domain (missing parts from reference TRBV7-7 and TRBJ2-5): GAGVSQSPRYKVTKRGQDVTLRCDPISSHATLYWYQQALGQGPEFLTYFNYEAQPDKSGLPSDRFSAERPEGSISTLTIQRTEQRDSAMYRCASSLGPLETQYFGPGTRLLVL.

This clonotype was counted only a few times. The CDR3 loop is CASSPMTGWTETQYF. CDR3 coding DNA: TGTGCCAGCAGCCCAATGACAGGGTGGACCGAGACCCAGTACTTC. The chain combines TRBV5-6 with TRBJ2-5, with TRBD1 identical over 7 bases. This CDR3 contains 15 residues. With V trimmed by 4 bases and J by 5 bases, 11 bases remained unmatched. CDR1 is SGHDT, CDR2 YYEEEE, per germline.

This clonotype was picked up a small number of times. V and J are TRBV2 and TRBJ2-4; possible D gene TRBD2, 5 bases. This CDR3 contains 15 residues. V was trimmed by 5 bases and J by 1 base, leaving 12 bases between them. Germline-derived CDR1 and CDR2 are SNHLY and FYNNEI. Written as DNA, the CDR3 is TGTGCCAGCAGTTCCGAATCGGGGGCCAAAAACATTCAGTACTTC. It encodes CASSSESGAKNIQYF. Full variable domain (remainder filled in from reference TRBV2 and TRBJ2-4): EPEVTQTPSHQVTQMGQEVILRCVPISNHLYFYWYRQILGQKVEFLVSFYNNEISEKSEIFDDQFSVERPDGSNFTLKIRSTKLEDSAMYFCASSSESGAKNIQYFGAGTRLSVL.

This clonotype was counted at least ten times. The chain employs TRBV20-1 and TRBJ2-7, with D perhaps given as TRBD1 or TRBD2 (5 bases each). In germline, CDR1 is DFQATT, CDR2 SNEGSKA (reference sequence). Trimming cost V 6 bases and J 3 bases, with 18 bases left between them. The CDR3 totals 14 residues. In nucleotides, the CDR3 is TGCAGTGCCAAAATTCGGGGCAGGAGCTACGAGCAGTACTTC. Protein sequence: CSAKIRGRSYEQYF.

A note on this clonotype: Sequence at one end of the junction differs from germline and may be a read error. V is TRBV12-3 or TRBV12-4 and J is TRBJ1-1, with a possible D match to TRBD1 (5 bases). The CDR3 loop spans 12 amino acids. CDR3 protein: CASTPLEGEAFF. The CDR3, as DNA: TGCGCCAGCACTCCCTTAGAGGGGGAAGCTTTCTTT.

This clonotype was counted at least ten times. The chain recombines TRBV20-1 with TRBJ1-1, with a possible D match to TRBD1 (6 bases). The length of the CDR3 is 14 residues. Trimming shortened V by 6 bases and J by 5 bases, and 19 bases separated the two germline ends. The germline CDR1 and CDR2 sequences are DFQATT and SNEGSKA (reference sequence). The CDR3 region has the DNA TGCAGTGCCGGGTCCATGGCAGGGGAAACTGAAGCTTTCTTT. Protein: CSAGSMAGETEAFF.

For this clonotype: A much larger clone is a single base away; this may be a read error. V is TRBV6-2 or TRBV6-3 and J is TRBJ1-5; 7 nucleotides agree with TRBD1. This CDR3 comprises 17 residues. Germline assignment: CDR1 MNHEY and CDR2 SVGEGT. For the CDR3, the DNA is TGTGCCAGCAGTTACTTACAACAGGGGCCGATCAATCGGCCCCAGCATTTT. As protein: CASSYLQQGPINRPQHF.

This clonotype appeared many times. V and J are TRBV28 and TRBJ2-7; D might be TRBD2 (6 bases). V was shortened by 1 base and J by 0 bases, with 7 bases between the two germline ends. The germline gives CDR1 MDHEN, CDR2 SYDVKM. The CDR3 covers 14 residues. This CDR3 reads CASSLLEGSYEQYF. The CDR3 coding sequence is TGTGCCAGCAGTTTATTGGAGGGCTCCTACGAGCAGTACTTC.

This clonotype was found many times. V is TRBV2 and J is TRBJ2-6, with D hard to call. V lost 7 bases and J 0 bases, leaving 13 bases between the germline ends. The length of the CDR3 is 16 residues. The germline CDR1 and CDR2 sequences are SNHLY and FYNNEI. This CDR3 is CASTDTEVSGANVLTF. The CDR3 nucleotides are TGTGCCAGCACTGACACCGAAGTCTCTGGGGCCAACGTCCTGACTTTC.

This clonotype was counted between two and nine times. The gene calls are TRBV12-3 or TRBV12-4 and TRBJ2-7; no firm D call. V was pared by 6 bases and J by 6 bases, with 12 bases between. This CDR3 contains 12 residues. The CDR3 is CASSSSSGEQYF. For the CDR3, the DNA is TGTGCCAGCAGCTCGAGTTCGGGCGAGCAGTACTTC.

This clonotype was counted ten times or more. The chain links TRBV3-1 to TRBJ2-7; D is unclear. There are 14 residues in the CDR3. Germline V gives CDR1 LGHDT, CDR2 YNNKEL (reference sequence). With 0 bases removed from V and 4 bases from J, the gap between germline ends came to 10 bases. CDR3 coding DNA: TGTGCCAGCAGCCAAGAGAGGAGTCGGTACGAGCAGTACTTC. This gives the protein CASSQERSRYEQYF.

At least ten counts were recorded for this clonotype. The V gene is TRBV7-2, the J gene TRBJ2-1, with 9 bases matching TRBD1. Trimming removed 1 base from V and 15 bases from J; junction bases left unmatched: 10. Germline V gene sequence: CDR1 SGHTA, CDR2 FQGNSA. The CDR3 totals 14 residues. Here the CDR3 reads CASSLESASGQGFF. As DNA, the CDR3 is TGTGCCAGCAGCTTAGAGAGCGCCTCGGGACAGGGGTTCTTC.

This clonotype came up a few times. The rearrangement links TRBV24-1 to TRBJ2-1; D is unclear. The V gene's germline CDR1 is KGHDR and CDR2 SFDVKD. Trimming left V 3 bases short and J 5 bases short, with 16 bases between. The CDR3 is 16 amino acids. The CDR3 DNA reads TGTGCCACCAGTGATAGCACTCAACACGCCGACAATGAGCAGTTCTTC. This gives the protein CATSDSTQHADNEQFF.

On this clonotype itself: A much larger clonotype is one base distant, so this may be a read error. The chain has TRBV6-1 and TRBJ2-7, with 8 bases fitting TRBD1. The CDR3 has 15 amino acids. Germline lookup yields CDR1 MNHNS and CDR2 SASEGT. The CDR3 nucleotides are TGTGCCAGCAGTGCCCACCCGGGACAGGTCTACGGGCAGTACTTC. It codes for CASSAHPGQVYGQYF.